Reported below is one T cell receptor (beta chain). Its target is not known. The method was immunoSEQ multiplex PCR; TCRdb's version includes in-frame clones alone and lacks a portion of them. Counted here are about 22,000 clones, approximately 73% occurring once; the ten biggest clones make up 0.55% to 0.75%. In germline, CDR1 is MDHEN, CDR2 SYDVKM. Trimming shortened V by 3 bases and J by 4 bases, and 9 bases separated the two germline ends. The CDR3 length is 13 residues. On the day of bone marrow donation, the related graft donor provided peripheral blood. The record originates from a study of T cells after posttransplantation cyclophosphamide. General study results and limits: Recipient CMV seropositivity and CMV reactivation strongly tracked TRB clonality. Donor CD8+ memory clones often dominated recipient blood repertoires at later times.

This receptor was identified in a woman aged 60-70 years in good health, CMV-negative, and a related stem cell transplant donor. The chain carries TRBV28 and TRBJ1-1; tentatively, D is TRBD1 (5 bases). Sample: memory CD4+ T cells sorted from PBMCs. The CDR3 loop is CASSFLGGTEAFF. CDR3 coding DNA: TGTGCCAGCAGTTTTTTGGGGGGCACTGAAGCTTTCTTT.